Following are 18 T cell receptor beta chains from one sample sequenced in a study of PD-L1 blockade in urothelial cancer. Time point defined: pretreatment peripheral blood. Assay used: immunoSEQ multiplex PCR; TCRdb lists only in-frame clones, some missing. Of around 130,000 clones in the sample, less than 85% were seen once. The sample consisted of PBMCs, taken around atezolizumab (anti-PD-L1) treatment. All receptors derive from a man over 45 with urothelial cancer.

The rearrangement links TRBV9 to TRBJ2-1; TRBD2 matches at 10 bases. This CDR3 comprises 16 residues. After removal of 5 bases from V and 10 bases from J, the junction contained 15 bases not matched to a gene. Germline lookup yields CDR1 SGDLS and CDR2 YYNGEE. CDR3 in DNA: TGTGCCAGCAGGGTCGGGTGGGCTAGCGGGAGTGGCGAGCAGTTCTTC. Residues: CASRVGWASGSGEQFF.

This chain connects TRBV5-1 to TRBJ2-7; maybe TRBD1 (5 bases). The germline V gene encodes CDR1 SGHRS and CDR2 YFSETQ. The CDR3 covers 13 residues. V lost 1 base and J 2 bases, leaving 7 bases between the germline ends. CDR3 loop: CASSLTGPYEQYF. The CDR3, as DNA: TGCGCCAGCAGCTTGACAGGCCCCTACGAGCAGTACTTC.

This chain links TRBV5-1 with TRBJ1-2; 8 nucleotides agree with TRBD1. From germline, CDR1 is SGHRS and CDR2 YFSETQ. The CDR3 is 14 residues long. The V and J ends lost 4 bases and 5 bases, in that order; junction bases with no gene match: 7. The CDR3 DNA is TGCGCCAGCAGCGTCGGACAGGGTAGTTATGGCTACACCTTC. It yields the protein CASSVGQGSYGYTF. The whole variable domain, remainder taken from reference TRBV5-1 and TRBJ1-2, is KAGVTQTPRYLIKTRGQQVTLSCSPISGHRSVSWYQQTPGQGLQFLFEYFSETQRNKGNFPGRFSGRQFSNSRSEMNVSTLELGDSALYLCASSVGQGSYGYTFGSGTRLTVV.

V gene TRBV10-1 combines with J gene TRBJ1-1; D is unresolved. Per germline, CDR1 WNHNN and CDR2 SYGVQD (reference sequence). The V and J ends lost 3 bases and 3 bases respectively, with 11 bases between them. CDR3 length equals 14 residues. This CDR3 reads CASSDRRSYTEAFF. DNA of the CDR3: TGCGCCAGCAGTGACCGCCGGTCCTACACTGAAGCTTTCTTT.

J is TRBJ1-1 and V is TRBV6-1, with D possibly matching TRBD1 (5 bases). V was pared by 4 bases and J by 1 base, with 13 bases between. The CDR3 is 15 amino acids. Germline V gives CDR1 MNHNS, CDR2 SASEGT. The CDR3 nucleotides read TGTGCCAGCAGTGTAAGAGAGACAGCGAACACTGAAGCTTTCTTT. Translation gives CASSVRETANTEAFF.

V is TRBV2 and J is TRBJ2-1; perhaps TRBD2 as D (6 bases). The CDR3 is 12 residues long. CDR1 is SNHLY and CDR2 is FYNNEI in the germline V gene. V dropped 8 bases and J dropped 14 bases, with 19 bases sitting between them. CDR3 sequence (DNA): TGTGCCAGCGAACCCCCGGGAGTGGGGAAGTTCTTC. Protein sequence: CASEPPGVGKFF.

This chain uses TRBV5-4 with TRBJ1-1; TRBD1 matches 7 bases. Trimming at V came to 4 bases and at J to 0 bases, leaving 12 bases not matched to a gene. The CDR3 is 17 amino acids. Germline V lookup: CDR1 SGHNT, CDR2 YYREEE (reference sequence). CDR3 bases: TGTGCCAGCAGCCGGATGGGGACAGAACTTTTGAACACTGAAGCTTTCTTT. Amino acids: CASSRMGTELLNTEAFF. Complete variable domain (other parts from reference TRBV5-4 and TRBJ1-1): ETGVTQSPTHLIKTRGQQVTLRCSSQSGHNTVSWYQQALGQGPQFIFQYYREEENGRGNFPPRFSGLQFPNYSSELNVNALELDDSALYLCASSRMGTELLNTEAFFGQGTRLTVV.

This clone has a handful of counts. The chain combines TRBV10-3 with TRBJ2-7, with a possible D match to TRBD1 (6 bases). This CDR3 is 14 amino acids long. The V end was cut by 3 bases, the J end by 4 bases, with 13 bases between. CDR1 ENHRY and CDR2 SYGVKD come from the germline V gene. The CDR3 here is CAISETGRGYEQYF. CDR3 nucleotides: TGTGCCATCAGTGAAACGGGCAGGGGTTACGAGCAGTACTTC.

The gene calls are TRBV19 and TRBJ2-1; unclear D gene. Germline V gene data show CDR1 as LNHDA and CDR2 as SQIVND (reference sequence). V was shortened by 9 bases and J by 0 bases, with 6 bases between the two germline ends. The CDR3 totals 12 residues. The CDR3 here is CASASSYNEQFF. CDR3 DNA: TGTGCCAGCGCGAGCTCCTACAATGAGCAGTTCTTC.

The chain has TRBV2 and TRBJ2-5; D gene uncertain. Germline V lookup: CDR1 SNHLY, CDR2 FYNNEI. This CDR3 contains 14 residues. V was pared by 3 bases and J by 5 bases, with 13 bases between. CDR3 DNA: TGTGCCAGCAGTGATGGGTCAGGTCGGGAGACCCAGTACTTC. Amino acid sequence: CASSDGSGRETQYF.

The chain employs TRBV30 and TRBJ2-7; D may be TRBD2 (5 bases). The CDR3 runs 13 residues. The germline CDR1 and CDR2 sequences are GTSNPN and SVGIG (reference sequence). Trimming removed 7 bases from V and 3 bases from J, with 16 bases in between. CDR3 in DNA: TGTGCCTACACCCGGGGTCAACACTACGAGCAGTACTTC. Encoded protein: CAYTRGQHYEQYF.

This chain connects TRBV28 to TRBJ1-3; D is uncertain. This CDR3 contains 13 residues. Trimming took off 2 bases at V and 7 bases at J, with 9 bases between the two ends. Germline-derived CDR1 and CDR2 are MDHEN and SYDVKM. CDR3 sequence reads: CASSLNGENTIYF. CDR3 coding DNA: TGTGCCAGCAGTTTAAACGGAGAGAACACCATATATTTT.

The chain is built from TRBV27 and TRBJ2-7, with TRBD2 matching 8 bases. The CDR3 has 13 residues. Unmatched junction bases numbered 7, after V lost 10 bases and J lost 2 bases. The germline CDR1 and CDR2 sequences are MNHEY and SMNVEV (reference sequence). The CDR3 sequence is CATSRGGPYEQYF. The CDR3 nucleotides read TGTGCCACCTCTCGGGGGGGCCCCTACGAGCAGTACTTC.

The rearrangement joins TRBV28 to TRBJ1-4; 7 bases agree with TRBD1. The length of the CDR3 is 15 residues. V gave up 3 bases and J gave up 1 base; unmatched junction bases: 2. Germline V gives CDR1 MDHEN, CDR2 SYDVKM. CDR3 in DNA: TGTGCCAGCAGTTTCTACAGGGGAACTAATGAAAAACTGTTTTTT. This encodes CASSFYRGTNEKLFF.

V gene TRBV30 combines with J gene TRBJ1-1, with 7 nucleotides matching TRBD1. Germline values: CDR1 GTSNPN, CDR2 SVGIG (reference sequence). The V segment lost 0 bases and the J segment 4 bases; nucleotides outside the gene matches: 5. The CDR3 loop spans 14 amino acids. CDR3 sequence reads: CAWSVQGISTEAFF. The CDR3 nucleotides are TGTGCCTGGAGTGTACAGGGGATTAGCACTGAAGCTTTCTTT.

This chain connects TRBV18 to TRBJ2-7, with TRBD2 matching 9 bases. The CDR3 sequence is 15 residues long. Germline V gene lookup returns CDR1 KGHSH and CDR2 LQKENI. With V trimmed by 3 bases and J by 0 bases, 3 bases remained unmatched. CDR3: CASSPGGGASYEQYF. In DNA, the CDR3 is TGTGCCAGCTCACCTGGCGGGGGGGCCTCCTACGAGCAGTACTTC.

This chain links TRBV23-1 with TRBJ2-2, with 9 bases matching TRBD1. TRBV23-1 is noted as an ORF with a role that remains uncertain. V was clipped by 6 bases and J by 6 bases; unmatched bases: 14. The CDR3 length is 17 residues. The CDR3 bases are TGCGCCAGCAGGGGACAGGGCACCCATATAGACGCCGGGGAGCTGTTTTTT. It yields the protein CASRGQGTHIDAGELFF.

The chain employs TRBV28 and TRBJ1-6, with 8 bases that match TRBD1. Germline CDR1 and CDR2: MDHEN and SYDVKM. Losses at the gene ends were 5 bases for V and 3 bases for J; bases not matched to a gene: 3. This CDR3 is 15 amino acids long. The DNA of the CDR3 is TGTGCCAGCAGTCCTGGACAGGGCTATAATTCACCCCTCCACTTT. Translated, it gives CASSPGQGYNSPLHF. The variable domain in full, with the rest retrieved from reference TRBV28 and TRBJ1-6, is DVKVTQSSRYLVKRTGEKVFLECVQDMDHENMFWYRQDPGLGLRLIYFSYDVKMKEKGDIPEGYSVSREKKERFSLILESASTNQTSMYLCASSPGQGYNSPLHFGNGTRLTVT.